This T cell receptor (beta chain) was documented in a study of cytomegalovirus exposure and HLA in healthy donors. The overall study: The same platform used for the roughly 650 first-cohort repertoires was also used for the roughly 120 validation repertoires, as a later analysis reported.

This clone came up a few times. Its antigen is unknown. Produced via immunoSEQ multiplex PCR; TCRdb's table is partial and in-frame only. The sample shows some 72,000 clones, about 96% of them seen only once. General study findings and limits: It was fewer than 200 TCR beta chains that were listed as cytomegalovirus-associated. CMV antigen specificity was confirmed in vitro for three CMV-associated chains.

This CDR3 comprises 16 residues. J lost 0 bases, V lost 4 bases, and 2 bases had no gene match. The V gene's germline CDR1 is LGHNA and CDR2 YNFKEQ. Sequenced material: PBMCs. The receptor was isolated from a man between 18 and 35 years old in good health and CMV-seropositive. V is TRBV4-2 and J is TRBJ2-6; 8 positions agree with TRBD1. CDR3 loop: CASSPQGDSGANVLTF. DNA for the CDR3: TGTGCCAGCAGCCCACAGGGGGACTCTGGGGCCAACGTCCTGACTTTC.